These T cell receptor beta chains were read from a single sample in a study of regulatory T cells in long-lasting Graves disease. TCRdb recomputed calls from the multiplex PCR reads with MiXCR, one row per CDR3 protein. The table lists approximately 690,000 distinct CDR3 sequences, 25% to 35% of them singletons. This specimen consisted of peripheral blood mononuclear cells (PBMCs), obtained when the disease was refractory, from a patient treated with antithyroid drugs. The receptors shown here come from a female donor with Graves disease. Both conserved end residues are part of each CDR3. Fields, in order: D gene, clone size, J gene, V gene, CDR3 protein, CDR3 DNA. The D gene is left open where the match is weak. The size entry is marked missing in some rows and otherwise reads once, few, many or a size class.

TRBD1	.	TRBJ2-2	TRBV20-1	CSAEGGFDAGELFF	TGCAGTGCTGAAGGGGGCTTTGATGCCGGGGAGCTGTTTTTT
TRBD2	.	TRBJ2-5	TRBV28	CASTEGAGGPETQYF	TGTGCCAGCACCGAGGGAGCGGGAGGGCCGGAGACCCAGTACTTC
TRBD2	once	TRBJ2-5	TRBV11-2	CASSTQRGETSGREVETQYF	TGTGCCAGCAGCACCCAACGGGGCGAGACTAGCGGGAGGGAAGTAGAGACCCAGTACTTC
.	few	TRBJ1-6	TRBV2	CASSAEGAGSPLHF	TGTGCCAGCAGTGCTGAGGGCGCAGGATCACCCCTCCACTTT
.	few	TRBJ1-5	TRBV7-8	CASSFQRGVHSNQPQHF	TGTGCCAGCAGCTTCCAGCGAGGAGTTCATAGCAATCAGCCCCAGCATTTT
.	.	TRBJ1-2	TRBV29-1	CSVDFGNYGYTF	TGCAGCGTGGATTTTGGGAACTATGGCTACACCTTC
.	.	TRBJ1-1	TRBV20-1	CSAPSGGLNTEAFF	TGCAGTGCTCCCTCTGGGGGGCTGAACACTGAAGCTTTCTTT
.	.	TRBJ1-5	TRBV7-2	CASTNPFGNQPQHF	TGTGCCAGCACCAATCCGTTTGGCAATCAGCCCCAGCATTTT
.	.	TRBJ2-7	TRBV19	CASSIPTTGNSYEQYF	TGTGCCAGTAGTATCCCAACTACAGGGAACTCCTACGAGCAGTACTTC
.	.	TRBJ2-1	TRBV3-1	CASSQDSSGGNEQFF	TGTGCCAGCAGCCAAGATTCATCAGGAGGGAATGAGCAGTTCTTC
.	many	TRBJ1-1	TRBV28	CASSRGQTNTEAFF	TGTGCCAGCAGTCGGGGGCAGACGAACACTGAAGCTTTCTTT
TRBD1	many	TRBJ2-7	TRBV6-1	CASKWTGGLYEQYF	TGTGCCAGCAAATGGACAGGGGGCCTTTACGAGCAGTACTTC
.	few	TRBJ2-7	TRBV5-4	CASSLAEPEYEQYF	TGTGCCAGCAGCTTGGCGGAGCCGGAGTACGAGCAGTACTTC
TRBD1	.	TRBJ1-2	TRBV6-1	CASRKSGQGNYGYTF	TGTGCCAGCAGGAAATCGGGACAGGGGAACTATGGCTACACCTTC
TRBD2	few	TRBJ2-7	TRBV20-1	CSARDATSGSAYEQYF	TGCAGTGCTAGAGACGCGACTAGCGGGAGCGCGTACGAGCAGTACTTC
TRBD1	.	TRBJ1-1	TRBV20-1	CSPGGGNTEAFF	TGCAGCCCGGGAGGGGGCAACACTGAAGCTTTCTTT
.	.	TRBJ1-2	TRBV12-3/TRBV12-4	CASSRAVTNYDYTF	TGTGCCAGCAGCAGAGCGGTAACGAACTATGACTACACCTTC
.	many	TRBJ2-5	TRBV11-1	CASSLETLQETQYF	TGTGCCAGCAGCTTGGAGACTCTTCAAGAGACCCAGTACTTC
TRBD1	few	TRBJ2-7	TRBV11-2	CASSLDRGREEQYF	TGTGCCAGCAGCCTGGACAGGGGGCGCGAAGAGCAGTACTTC
.	many	TRBJ1-2	TRBV20-1	CSAKHSRSGYGYTF	TGCAGTGCTAAGCACTCACGAAGTGGCTATGGCTACACCTTC
TRBD1	.	TRBJ1-5	TRBV19	CASSTPGQNQPQHF	TGTGCCAGTAGTACCCCGGGACAGAATCAGCCCCAGCATTTT
TRBD2	.	TRBJ2-7	TRBV7-9	CASRSSPSGSLHEQYF	TGTGCCAGCAGGTCCTCCCCTAGCGGGAGTCTCCACGAGCAGTACTTC
.	many	TRBJ1-2	TRBV12-3/TRBV12-4	CASSLVTGRIDYGYTF	TGTGCCAGCAGTTTAGTCACAGGCCGAATTGACTATGGCTACACCTTC
TRBD2	many	TRBJ2-5	TRBV2	CASSGLAGGETQYF	TGTGCCAGCAGTGGACTAGCGGGAGGAGAGACCCAGTACTTC
TRBD1	.	TRBJ2-7	TRBV11-2	CASSLEMGQYYEQYF	TGTGCCAGCAGCTTAGAAATGGGACAGTACTACGAGCAGTACTTC
TRBD1	.	TRBJ1-1	TRBV29-1	CSASGQLMNTEAFF	TGCAGCGCCTCGGGACAGCTTATGAACACTGAAGCTTTCTTT
TRBD1	many	TRBJ1-5	TRBV2	CASRRDRGWQPQHF	TGTGCCAGCAGGAGAGACAGGGGTTGGCAGCCCCAGCATTTT
.	few	TRBJ2-1	TRBV30	CAWSVNGRCDNEQFF	TGTGCCTGGAGTGTAAACGGGAGATGCGACAATGAGCAGTTCTTC
TRBD2	.	TRBJ2-3	TRBV6-2/TRBV6-3	CASSDTTGLAGRDTQYF	TGTGCCAGCAGTGACACCACTGGACTAGCGGGAAGGGATACGCAGTATTTT
TRBD1	many	TRBJ1-5	TRBV28	CASNQGAQNQPQHF	TGTGCCAGCAACCAGGGGGCACAAAATCAGCCCCAGCATTTT
.	few	TRBJ1-4	TRBV7-4	CASSLNGARSTNEKLFF	TGTGCCAGCAGCTTAAATGGTGCACGAAGCACTAATGAAAAACTGTTTTTT
.	.	TRBJ2-7	TRBV11-2	CASSLVPGEEQYF	TGTGCCAGCAGCTTGGTCCCAGGGGAAGAGCAGTACTTC
.	many	TRBJ2-7	TRBV20-1	CSATGTDGGEQYF	TGCAGTGCTACCGGGACTGATGGGGGCGAGCAGTACTTC
TRBD2	.	TRBJ2-5	TRBV12-3/TRBV12-4	CASSLSVAGETQYF	TGTGCCAGCAGTTTATCGGTAGCGGGAGAGACCCAGTACTTC
TRBD1	many	TRBJ2-7	TRBV2	CASSGGTGFFLEQYF	TGTGCCAGCAGTGGAGGGACAGGGTTTTTCCTCGAGCAGTACTTC
TRBD2	.	TRBJ2-3	TRBV6-2/TRBV6-3	CASSTLSGGTDTQYF	TGTGCCAGCAGCACCCTAAGCGGGGGAACAGATACGCAGTATTTT
TRBD1	few	TRBJ1-6	TRBV5-1	CASSPDRDPLHF	TGCGCCAGCAGCCCCGACAGGGATCCCCTCCACTTT
TRBD1	many	TRBJ1-2	TRBV2	CASSPRGTANYGYTF	TGTGCCAGCAGTCCCCGAGGGACAGCTAACTATGGCTACACCTTC
.	few	TRBJ1-1	TRBV19	CASSRAPANTEAFF	TGTGCCAGTAGTCGGGCACCAGCGAACACTGAAGCTTTCTTT
.	.	TRBJ2-5	TRBV15	CATSRGSGAGETQYF	TGTGCCACCAGCAGAGGTAGCGGCGCGGGGGAGACCCAGTACTTC
TRBD1	few	TRBJ1-1	TRBV5-6	CASSLPRGPSGNTEAFF	TGTGCCAGCAGCTTGCCCAGGGGGCCCTCGGGAAACACTGAAGCTTTCTTT
.	.	TRBJ1-4	TRBV5-1	CASSSPTTVGEKLFF	TGCGCCAGCAGCTCCCCGACGACAGTCGGTGAAAAACTGTTTTTT
.	.	TRBJ2-3	TRBV9	CASSETGRSTDTQYF	TGTGCCAGCAGCGAGACAGGCCGAAGTACAGATACGCAGTATTTT
TRBD1	.	TRBJ1-6	TRBV6-5	CASSYSEGTGNSPLHF	TGTGCCAGCAGTTACTCGGAGGGGACAGGGAATTCACCCCTCCACTTT
.	few	TRBJ1-1	TRBV12-3/TRBV12-4	CASSLLGGVEAFF	TGTGCCAGCAGTTTGCTTGGGGGAGTTGAAGCTTTCTTT
.	many	TRBJ2-5	TRBV11-2	CASSLGGQAAETQYF	TGTGCCAGCAGCTTAGGAGGGCAGGCGGCGGAGACCCAGTACTTC